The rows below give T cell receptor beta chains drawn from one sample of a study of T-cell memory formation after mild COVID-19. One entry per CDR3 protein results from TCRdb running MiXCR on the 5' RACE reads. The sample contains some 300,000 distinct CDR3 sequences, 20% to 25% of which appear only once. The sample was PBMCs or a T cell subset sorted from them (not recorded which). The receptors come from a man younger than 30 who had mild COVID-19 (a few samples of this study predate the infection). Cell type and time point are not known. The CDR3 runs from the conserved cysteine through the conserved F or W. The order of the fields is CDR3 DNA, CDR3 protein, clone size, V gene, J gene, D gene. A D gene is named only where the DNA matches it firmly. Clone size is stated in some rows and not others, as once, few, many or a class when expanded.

DNA: TGTGCCAGCAGCTTAGTTCCAGGGAGAATTGAAAAACTGTTTTTT; CDR3: CASSLVPGRIEKLFF; size: .; V: TRBV7-2; J: TRBJ1-4; D: .
DNA: TGCAGTGCTTCCCGGGGACCGGACCCCTCGTACAATGAGCAGTTCTTC; CDR3: CSASRGPDPSYNEQFF; size: few; V: TRBV20-1; J: TRBJ2-1; D: .
DNA: TGCAGTGCTCCAGGGGGCGCTTCGGTCTTACAGCCCCAGCATTTT; CDR3: CSAPGGASVLQPQHF; size: .; V: TRBV20-1; J: TRBJ1-5; D: TRBD1
DNA: TGTGCCAGCAGCCATCGACAGGGGGTTGAGAGAAACACCATATATTTT; CDR3: CASSHRQGVERNTIYF; size: few; V: TRBV7-8; J: TRBJ1-3; D: TRBD1
DNA: TGCGCCAGCAGCCCCTATGGGGAGTATGACACTGAAGCTTTCTTT; CDR3: CASSPYGEYDTEAFF; size: .; V: TRBV4-1; J: TRBJ1-1; D: .
DNA: TGTGCCAGCAGTTTATCGGACGATAAGGACATTCAGTACTTC; CDR3: CASSLSDDKDIQYF; size: .; V: TRBV12-3/TRBV12-4; J: TRBJ2-4; D: .
DNA: TGTGCAAGCAGGCCGGTGGGGGGGAATGAAAAACTGTTTTTT; CDR3: CASRPVGGNEKLFF; size: few; V: TRBV27; J: TRBJ1-4; D: .
DNA: TGCGCCAGCAGCCAGGTACCGGGACACACTGAAGCTTTCTTT; CDR3: CASSQVPGHTEAFF; size: few; V: TRBV4-1; J: TRBJ1-1; D: .
DNA: TGTGCCATCGCACAGGGGAGCTCTAAGGAGCAGTACTTC; CDR3: CAIAQGSSKEQYF; size: .; V: TRBV10-3; J: TRBJ2-7; D: TRBD1
DNA: TGCGCCAGCAGCCACGGGCCTGCTGGGGCTAACTATGGCTACACCTTC; CDR3: CASSHGPAGANYGYTF; size: once; V: TRBV4-1; J: TRBJ1-2; D: .
DNA: TGTGCCAGCAGCCAGGGGACGGGGGGTAACGAGCAGTACTTC; CDR3: CASSQGTGGNEQYF; size: few; V: TRBV4-2; J: TRBJ2-7; D: TRBD2
DNA: TGTGCCAGCAGGGGGGACAGCTCACCCAACGTCCTGACTTTC; CDR3: CASRGDSSPNVLTF; size: few; V: TRBV12-3/TRBV12-4; J: TRBJ2-6; D: TRBD1
DNA: TGTGCCAGCAGCCCCAAGGTGGGGGGGTGGAATGAAAAACTGTTTTTT; CDR3: CASSPKVGGWNEKLFF; size: many; V: TRBV7-8; J: TRBJ1-4; D: .
DNA: TGTGCCAGCTCCCGAGGGGGGCTAGCGGGGGGACAGAACAATCAGTACTTC; CDR3: CASSRGGLAGGQNNQYF; size: .; V: TRBV6-6; J: TRBJ2-4; D: TRBD2
DNA: TGCGCCAGCAGCCCCCCCCAGACTCATCTCAATGAGCAGTTCTTC; CDR3: CASSPPQTHLNEQFF; size: .; V: TRBV5-1; J: TRBJ2-1; D: .
DNA: TGCGCCAGCAGCTTGGCAGCGGGCAAGGAAGAGACCCAGTACTTC; CDR3: CASSLAAGKEETQYF; size: once; V: TRBV5-1; J: TRBJ2-5; D: .
DNA: TGTGCCAGCAGCTTTTGGGCCAGGGAGATCTATGGCTACACCTTC; CDR3: CASSFWAREIYGYTF; size: few; V: TRBV5-8; J: TRBJ1-2; D: .
DNA: TGTGCCAGCAGTGAATTGGGCACAGATACGCAGTATTTT; CDR3: CASSELGTDTQYF; size: .; V: TRBV25-1; J: TRBJ2-3; D: .
DNA: TGTGCCAGCACCAGGGAAAGGGATAGCAATCAGCCCCAGCATTTT; CDR3: CASTRERDSNQPQHF; size: .; V: TRBV25-1; J: TRBJ1-5; D: .
DNA: TGTGCCAGCAGCTTCGGACAGGGGGTTAAGAGAGAGCAGTACTTC; CDR3: CASSFGQGVKREQYF; size: .; V: TRBV7-9; J: TRBJ2-7; D: TRBD1
DNA: TGTGCCAGCAGCCCTGGTGGACAGGGCAGGACTGAAGCTTTCTTT; CDR3: CASSPGGQGRTEAFF; size: .; V: TRBV6-2/TRBV6-3; J: TRBJ1-1; D: TRBD1
DNA: TGTGCCAGCAGTGCTATCTTGGACAGGGGAGGAGCAGATACGCAGTATTTT; CDR3: CASSAILDRGGADTQYF; size: few; V: TRBV6-2/TRBV6-3; J: TRBJ2-3; D: TRBD1
DNA: TGTGCCAGCAGTTCCCCGGATTGTTGCGGGGGGACCACAGATACGCAGTATTTT; CDR3: CASSSPDCCGGTTDTQYF; size: .; V: TRBV28; J: TRBJ2-3; D: TRBD2
DNA: TGTGCCAGCAGCTTTCCTAATTCGGGGAAGCCGTTCTTC; CDR3: CASSFPNSGKPFF; size: .; V: TRBV7-2; J: TRBJ2-1; D: .
DNA: TGCAGTGCTAGTACCGGTCCCCAGAACTATGGCTACACCTTC; CDR3: CSASTGPQNYGYTF; size: once; V: TRBV20-1; J: TRBJ1-2; D: .
DNA: TGTGCCAGCGGCCCCACGGGCATGATCTATGGCTACACCTTC; CDR3: CASGPTGMIYGYTF; size: few; V: TRBV27; J: TRBJ1-2; D: .
DNA: TGTGCCAGCAGCAAGGGACACCTTAGCAATCAGCCCCAGCATTTT; CDR3: CASSKGHLSNQPQHF; size: .; V: TRBV21-1; J: TRBJ1-5; D: .
DNA: TGCGCCAGCAGCGGACTTGCGGGGGGGCATAAGACCCAGTACTTC; CDR3: CASSGLAGGHKTQYF; size: .; V: TRBV4-1; J: TRBJ2-5; D: TRBD2
DNA: TGTGCCAGCAGAGTAGGGGTCGAGCAGTACTTC; CDR3: CASRVGVEQYF; size: .; V: TRBV6-5; J: TRBJ2-7; D: .
DNA: TGCGCCAGCAGCCAAGAAGGGGGCTGGGGGGGTGAGCAGTACTTC; CDR3: CASSQEGGWGGEQYF; size: .; V: TRBV4-3; J: TRBJ2-7; D: .
DNA: TGTGCCAGCACAGGGGGCTCCTACGAGCAGTACTTC; CDR3: CASTGGSYEQYF; size: few; V: TRBV2; J: TRBJ2-7; D: TRBD1
DNA: TGTGCCAGCAGCTTGCACAGGGCGACTGAAGCTTTCTTT; CDR3: CASSLHRATEAFF; size: .; V: TRBV5-6; J: TRBJ1-1; D: .
DNA: TGCGCCAGCAGCCTGGGGGGAACGGGAGATACGCAGTATTTT; CDR3: CASSLGGTGDTQYF; size: .; V: TRBV5-1; J: TRBJ2-3; D: .
DNA: TGTGCCAGCATTGCGGACGGGAACGGTGAAGCTTTCTTT; CDR3: CASIADGNGEAFF; size: .; V: TRBV12-3/TRBV12-4; J: TRBJ1-1; D: .
DNA: TGCAGTGCTGAGAAACAGGGGTCCTACGAGCAGTACTTC; CDR3: CSAEKQGSYEQYF; size: .; V: TRBV20-1; J: TRBJ2-7; D: TRBD1
DNA: TGTGCCAGCAGTACGGGGGCCTATCAGCCCCAGCATTTT; CDR3: CASSTGAYQPQHF; size: .; V: TRBV12-3/TRBV12-4; J: TRBJ1-5; D: .
DNA: TGTGCCAGCACGTCTAGCGGGGGGGCCGAGGCCCAGTACTTC; CDR3: CASTSSGGAEAQYF; size: few; V: TRBV4-2; J: TRBJ2-5; D: TRBD2
DNA: TGTGCCAGCAGTGAGACCCAGGGGGCGGATGAGCAGTTCTTC; CDR3: CASSETQGADEQFF; size: many; V: TRBV6-4; J: TRBJ2-1; D: TRBD1
DNA: TGTGCCAGTATCACACAGAACACCGGGGAGCTGTTTTTT; CDR3: CASITQNTGELFF; size: .; V: TRBV19; J: TRBJ2-2; D: .
DNA: TGTGCCAGCAGGGGTGGGACAGGGCGAGGCGGCTACACCTTC; CDR3: CASRGGTGRGGYTF; size: .; V: TRBV6-5; J: TRBJ1-2; D: TRBD1
DNA: TGTGCCAGCACCCCATCGGGGGACACCGGGGAGCTGTTTTTT; CDR3: CASTPSGDTGELFF; size: many; V: TRBV7-2; J: TRBJ2-2; D: .
DNA: TGTGCCAGCAGTTTGGGCGTGGGGGCCTATGGCTACACCTTC; CDR3: CASSLGVGAYGYTF; size: .; V: TRBV27; J: TRBJ1-2; D: .
DNA: TGTGCTACAGCAGTTAGGGCGCCGGGAGGGGGGGGCAATCAGCCCCAGCATTTT; CDR3: CATAVRAPGGGGNQPQHF; size: few; V: TRBV6-5; J: TRBJ1-5; D: .
DNA: TGTGCCAGCAGTGCTAGCGGGGGGAACAATGAGCAGTTCTTC; CDR3: CASSASGGNNEQFF; size: .; V: TRBV12-3/TRBV12-4; J: TRBJ2-1; D: TRBD2
DNA: TGCGCCAGCAGCCAAGAACATCTAACCCACAATGAGCAGTTCTTC; CDR3: CASSQEHLTHNEQFF; size: .; V: TRBV4-3; J: TRBJ2-1; D: .
DNA: TGTGCCAGCAGCTTCGGCCAGGGTTATTCACCCCTCCACTTT; CDR3: CASSFGQGYSPLHF; size: few; V: TRBV6-2/TRBV6-3; J: TRBJ1-6; D: .
DNA: TGCGCCAGCAGCCTCGACCTTATTAATGAGCAGTTCTTC; CDR3: CASSLDLINEQFF; size: .; V: TRBV4-1; J: TRBJ2-1; D: .
DNA: TGCAGCGTTACCGGCTCCTACAATGAGCAGTTCTTC; CDR3: CSVTGSYNEQFF; size: .; V: TRBV29-1; J: TRBJ2-1; D: .
DNA: TGTGCCAGCAGCTTAGTCGGGCCTTTTTCTTTCTTT; CDR3: CASSLVGPFSFF; size: many; V: TRBV7-2; J: TRBJ1-1; D: .
DNA: TGTGCCAGCAGTTACCGGGACACGTATGGCTACACCTTC; CDR3: CASSYRDTYGYTF; size: .; V: TRBV6-2/TRBV6-3; J: TRBJ1-2; D: .